Sequencing of this T cell receptor beta chain was carried out in a study of blood T cell repertoires in COVID-19. Study background: The analysed material was cDNA or gDNA that came from T cells, B-cell-depleted T cells, or PBMCs.

The repertoire was sequenced with immunoSEQ multiplex PCR; TCRdb's copy has only in-frame clones and lacks some. This table has about 190,000 clones, around four fifths appearing once. V was clipped by 4 bases and J by 1 base, with 16 bases between them. The germline CDR1 and CDR2 sequences are MGHRA and YSYEKL. The CDR3 runs to 16 residues. Sample: peripheral blood. This TCR was recovered from a human donor in a cohort sampled during active COVID-19. The chain links TRBV4-1 to TRBJ1-1; a weak D match, TRBD1 (6 bases). The CDR3 DNA is TGCGCCAGCAGCCCCTTCTCGAGGACAGCGAACACTGAAGCTTTCTTT. Protein product: CASSPFSRTANTEAFF.